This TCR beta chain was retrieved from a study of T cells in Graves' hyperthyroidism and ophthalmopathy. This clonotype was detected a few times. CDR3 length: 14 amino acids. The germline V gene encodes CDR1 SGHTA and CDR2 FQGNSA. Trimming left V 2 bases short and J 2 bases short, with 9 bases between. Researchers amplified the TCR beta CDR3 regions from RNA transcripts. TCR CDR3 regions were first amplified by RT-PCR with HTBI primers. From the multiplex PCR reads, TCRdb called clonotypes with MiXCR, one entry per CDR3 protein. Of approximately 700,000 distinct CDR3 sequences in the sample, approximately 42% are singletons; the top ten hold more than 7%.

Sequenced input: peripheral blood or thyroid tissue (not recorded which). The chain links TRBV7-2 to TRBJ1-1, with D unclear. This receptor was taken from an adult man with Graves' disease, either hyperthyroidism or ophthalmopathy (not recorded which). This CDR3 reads CASSLSHGNTEAFF. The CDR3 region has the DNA TGTGCCAGCAGCTTAAGTCACGGAAACACTGAAGCTTTCTTT.